There are many counts of the clone carrying this T cell receptor (beta chain). Its antigen is unidentified. The germline gives CDR1 SGHAT, CDR2 FQDESV (reference sequence). The CDR3 contains 16 residues. V was pared by 11 bases and J by 8 bases, with 15 bases of the junction left unmatched. TCRdb passed the reads through MiXCR, listing each CDR3 protein once. The sample gives 90,000 to 130,000 distinct CDR3 sequences, around 10% of which show up once; roughly 31% is in the top ten. The data are from a study of T cell repertoires in cytomegalovirus infection. General study results and limits: The ex vivo response showed dominance by HLA-C-restricted CMV-specific TCR beta clonotypes.

Sequenced input: PBMCs, sequenced either directly or after in vitro stimulation (not recorded which). The chain is built from TRBV11-1 and TRBJ2-1; TRBD2 matches at 13 bases. This TCR was recovered from a human donor in good health (CMV status not recorded). Some clones in this sample may be carry-over from other donors' samples. CDR3 DNA: TGTGCCGGGAGCGGACTAGCGGGAGCACGAATCGATGAGCAGTTCTTC. Its protein product is CAGSGLAGARIDEQFF.